This T cell receptor beta chain stems from a study of T cells in Graves' hyperthyroidism and ophthalmopathy. For Graves' hyperthyroidism to be stable, ophthalmopathy could not progress within 18 months. Exclusions: uncontrolled infection, other autoimmune disease, pregnancy, lactation. The authors took PBMCs from roughly 10 ml fresh peripheral blood. Points from the study as a whole: Blood also contained most expanded thyroid clonotypes above 0.001.

This clonotype came up a few times. The antigen is undetermined. Amplification of TCR beta CDR3 regions used RNA as the template. HTBI primers were used for first-round RT-PCR of the TCR CDR3. TCRdb recomputed calls from the multiplex PCR reads with MiXCR, one row per CDR3 protein. Found here are about 360,000 distinct CDR3 sequences, roughly 13% of them singletons; the top ten hold around a tenth. Trimming took off 7 bases at V and 3 bases at J, with 15 bases between the two ends. Germline V gene data show CDR1 as SGHTA and CDR2 as FQGTGA. There are 15 residues in the CDR3. Sample: blood. This chain links TRBV7-3 with TRBJ2-2; maybe TRBD1 (7 bases). The TCR was taken from a young woman with Graves' hyperthyroidism. For the CDR3, the DNA is TGTGCCAGCACCGGAGACAGGGAGGACACCGGGGAGCTGTTTTTT. Protein sequence: CASTGDREDTGELFF.